The count of the clone carrying this T cell receptor (beta chain) is one. Its antigen is currently unknown. These data come from a study of T cell responses to AZD1222 COVID-19 vaccine. Regarding the study as a whole: The breadth and depth of Spike-specific TCRs increased once two AZD1222 doses had been given. Only five or six AZD1222 recipients tested seropositive at baseline. Clonal diversity was possibly underestimated; the donors were predominantly white British and more often female.

Some clones are missing from TCRdb's copy, which holds only in-frame ones; the method was immunoSEQ multiplex PCR. The sample lists about 89,000 clones, around nine tenths occurring once. Pooling was applied to second doses at about 4 or about 12 weeks. The TCR was taken from an adult who received the AZD1222 COVID-19 vaccine. Source: peripheral blood, taken 28 days after the second AZD1222 dose.

CDR3: CASSLGGETEAFF. For the CDR3, the DNA is TGTGCCAGCAGCTTAGGGGGTGAAACTGAAGCTTTCTTT. J is TRBJ1-1 and V is TRBV11-2, with D unclear. Per germline, CDR1 SGHAT and CDR2 FQNNGV. Trimming pared 1 base from V and 5 bases from J, leaving 8 bases between. The CDR3 loop spans 13 amino acids.